This TCR beta chain was obtained from a study of T cells in Graves' hyperthyroidism and ophthalmopathy. Background on the study: Pretreatment peripheral blood was obtained at initial diagnosis. Study conclusions and caveats: The majority of expanded thyroid clonotypes above 0.001 also appeared in blood.

The authors obtained PBMCs from around 10 ml of fresh peripheral blood. This clonotype was detected ten times or more. Antigen: not known. This CDR3 is built from 13 residues. V lost 0 bases, J lost 7 bases, and 10 bases lay in between. The germline gives CDR1 KGHSH, CDR2 LQKENI. RNA transcripts gave rise to amplified TCR beta CDR3 regions. An initial round of RT-PCR targeting the TCR CDR3 relied on the HTBI primer set. In TCRdb, the multiplex PCR reads were re-called with MiXCR into one record per CDR3 protein. The top ten clones hold 15% to 20% of a sample with about 560,000 distinct CDR3 sequences, 16% of them seen once.

This chain uses TRBV18 with TRBJ2-7; D is unresolved. The TCR originated in a young woman with Graves' hyperthyroidism. The sample comprised blood. CDR3 region: CASSPPSTFEQYF. CDR3 DNA: TGTGCCAGCTCACCACCCTCGACCTTTGAGCAGTACTTC.